This note documents a single T cell receptor beta chain sequence. Profiles of TCR beta VDJ and CDR3 were generated from a genomic DNA template. TCRdb itself ran the reads through MiXCR, one entry per CDR3 protein. The table shows about 180,000 distinct CDR3 sequences, with around half occurring only once. Germline-derived CDR1 and CDR2 are DFQATT and SNEGSKA (reference sequence). V trimming: 6 bases; J trimming: 1 base; junction bases outside the gene matches: 3. This CDR3 spans 13 amino acids. This record comes from a study of CD8+CD57+ T cells in acquired aplastic anemia. Across the study: The average for DNA from sorted CD4+ and CD8+ cells was about 2.9 ug.

Whoever was chosen for sequencing had shown CD8+CD57+ cell expansion by flow cytometry. The chain recombines TRBV20-1 with TRBJ1-5; TRBD1 matches at 7 bases. Sequencing used sorted CD4+, CD8+, or CD8+CD57+ T cells (not recorded which) from PBMCs. This clonotype was sampled from a human donor with aplastic anemia. The CDR3 loop is CSALGQSNQPQHF. CDR3 sequence (DNA): TGCAGTGCCTTGGGACAGAGCAATCAGCCCCAGCATTTT.